Listed below are T cell receptor beta chains from one sample, sequenced in a study of blood T cell repertoires in COVID-19. The table came from immunoSEQ multiplex PCR; TCRdb's copy has only in-frame clones and leaves some out. The repertoire holds roughly 200,000 clones, 65% to 85% seen once, with 3% to 3.5% in the top ten. Specimen: PBMCs or T cells enriched from blood (not recorded which). The source of these receptors is a woman aged 25 to 39 who had been exposed to COVID-19. The CDR3 runs from the conserved cysteine through the conserved F or W. Each record gives: V gene, J gene, D gene, clone size, CDR3 DNA, CDR3 protein. A D gene is named only where the DNA matches it firmly. Clone size is given for some rows only: seen once, a few or many times, or a class if the clone is expanded.

TRBV7-3	TRBJ1-1	.	.	TGTGCCAGCAGCTTAGGGGCCGGGTTGAACACTGAAGCTTTCTTT	CASSLGAGLNTEAFF
TRBV29-1	TRBJ1-3	.	few	TGCAGCGCTACCCGAGGTATTGCCTCTGGAAACACCATATATTTT	CSATRGIASGNTIYF
TRBV3-1/TRBV3-2	TRBJ1-1	TRBD1	.	TGTGCCAGCAGCCAGAGGACAGGGGGGGGGACTGAAGCTTTCTTT	CASSQRTGGGTEAFF
TRBV13	TRBJ1-1	.	.	TGTGCCAGCAGCCGCGGGGTCACTGAAGCTTTCTTT	CASSRGVTEAFF
TRBV19	TRBJ1-5	.	.	TGTGCCAGTATCGAGCCCCAGCATTTT	CASIEPQHF
TRBV6-2/TRBV6-3	TRBJ1-2	.	.	TGTGCCAGCAGTGACCGGACAGATACCTATGGCTACACCTTC	CASSDRTDTYGYTF
TRBV20-1	TRBJ1-3	.	once	TGCAGCGGGGGGGCTGGAAACACCATATATTTT	CSGGAGNTIYF
TRBV6-6	TRBJ1-2	TRBD1	.	TGTGCCAGCAGTTATCGACAGGGCGATGGCTACACCTTC	CASSYRQGDGYTF
TRBV29-1	TRBJ1-5	.	few	TGCAGCGTTTCCGCCGGGACAAATAATCAGCCCCAGCATTTT	CSVSAGTNNQPQHF
TRBV28	TRBJ2-7	.	.	TGTGCCAGCACCCCACGGGGTTACGAGCAGTACTTC	CASTPRGYEQYF
TRBV10-3	TRBJ1-1	.	.	TGTGCCATCAGTAGCGTGAACACTGAAGCTTTCTTT	CAISSVNTEAFF
TRBV4-1	TRBJ1-2	.	.	TGCGCCAGCAGCCAAGATAGAGTCCAATTTTACGGCTACACCTTC	CASSQDRVQFYGYTF
TRBV12-3/TRBV12-4	TRBJ1-4	.	once	TGTGCCAGCAGTCGGTCTAATGAAAAACTGTTTTTT	CASSRSNEKLFF
TRBV5-1	TRBJ1-1	TRBD1	.	TGCGCCAGCAGGACAGGGGCCGGGGGAACTGAAGCTTTCTTT	CASRTGAGGTEAFF
TRBV11-1	TRBJ2-2	TRBD2	.	TGTGCCAGCAGCTTAGGCGGGGGGCCAGGCACCGGGGAGCTGTTTTTT	CASSLGGGPGTGELFF
TRBV9	TRBJ2-3	TRBD2	.	TGTGCCAGCAGCGTAGGCGTGCTAGCGGGGGCCAATACGCAGTATTTT	CASSVGVLAGANTQYF
TRBV3-1/TRBV3-2	TRBJ1-2	TRBD1	.	TGTGCCAGCAGCCAAGACTTTGGGACAGGCTATGGCTACACCTTC	CASSQDFGTGYGYTF
TRBV18	TRBJ1-5	TRBD1	many	TGTGCCAGCTCACCTAGGGACAGGGACCAGCCCCAGCATTTT	CASSPRDRDQPQHF
TRBV5-8	TRBJ1-2	.	.	TGTGCCAGCAGCCCCAGGGGCTACACCTTC	CASSPRGYTF
TRBV9	TRBJ1-4	TRBD1	.	TGTGCCAGCAGCGCGGGGACAGCATCAACTAATGAAAAACTGTTTTTT	CASSAGTASTNEKLFF
TRBV11-3	TRBJ1-5	.	.	TGTGCCAGCGGACAGTGTATGGTGAGTAGCAATCAGCCCCAGCATTTT	CASGQCMVSSNQPQHF
TRBV7-8	TRBJ1-3	TRBD1	.	TGTGCCAGCAGCCCAACATCGGGGACAGCCTCTGGAAACACCATATATTTT	CASSPTSGTASGNTIYF
TRBV19	TRBJ2-1	.	.	TGTGCCAGTAGCAGGGGTGGAAATGAGCAGTTCTTC	CASSRGGNEQFF
TRBV9	TRBJ2-3	TRBD2	.	TGTGCCAGCGAGGGGGGACTAGCGGCAGATACGCAGTATTTT	CASEGGLAADTQYF
TRBV3-1/TRBV3-2	TRBJ1-2	.	.	TGTGCCAGCAGCCGGTACCCTCTAACCTATGGCTACACCTTC	CASSRYPLTYGYTF
TRBV7-6	TRBJ2-3	TRBD2	.	TGTGCCAGCAGTTTACTAGCGGCCCCCGATACGCAGTATTTT	CASSLLAAPDTQYF